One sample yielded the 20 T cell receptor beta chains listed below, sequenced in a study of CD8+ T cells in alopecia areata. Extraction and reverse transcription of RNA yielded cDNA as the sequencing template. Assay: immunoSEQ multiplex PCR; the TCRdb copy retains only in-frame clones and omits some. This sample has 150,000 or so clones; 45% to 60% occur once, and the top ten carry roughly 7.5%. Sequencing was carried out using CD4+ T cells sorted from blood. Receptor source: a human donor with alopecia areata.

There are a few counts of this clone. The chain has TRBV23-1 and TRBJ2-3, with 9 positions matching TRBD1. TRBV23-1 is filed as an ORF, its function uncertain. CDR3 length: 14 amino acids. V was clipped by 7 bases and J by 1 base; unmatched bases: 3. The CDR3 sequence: CASNRDRGTDTQYF. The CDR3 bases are TGCGCCAGCAACCGGGACAGGGGCACAGATACGCAGTATTTT.

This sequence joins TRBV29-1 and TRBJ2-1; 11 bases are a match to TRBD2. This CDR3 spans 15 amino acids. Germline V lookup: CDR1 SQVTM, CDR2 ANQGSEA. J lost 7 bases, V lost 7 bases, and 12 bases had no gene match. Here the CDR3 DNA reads TGCAGCGGAAACCGACTAGCGGGACTGTGGAATGAGCAGTTCTTC. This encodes CSGNRLAGLWNEQFF.

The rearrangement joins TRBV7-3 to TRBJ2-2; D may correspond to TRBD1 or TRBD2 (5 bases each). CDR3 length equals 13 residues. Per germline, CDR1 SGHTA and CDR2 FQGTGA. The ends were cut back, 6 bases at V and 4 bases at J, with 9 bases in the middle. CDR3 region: CASRGERTGELFF. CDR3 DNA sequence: TGTGCCAGCAGGGGGGAGCGCACCGGGGAGCTGTTTTTT.

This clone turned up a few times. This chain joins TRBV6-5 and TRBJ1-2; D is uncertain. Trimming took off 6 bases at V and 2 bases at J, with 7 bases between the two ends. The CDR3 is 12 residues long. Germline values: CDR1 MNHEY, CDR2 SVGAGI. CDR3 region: CASRASNYGYTF. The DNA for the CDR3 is TGTGCCAGCAGGGCTTCGAACTATGGCTACACCTTC.

The CDR3, as DNA: TGTGCCAGCAGCCTAGCGGGAGTCTGGTACAATGAGCAGTTCTTC. Its translation: CASSLAGVWYNEQFF. This chain joins TRBV14 and TRBJ2-1, with 9 bases aligning to TRBD2. V shed 4 bases and J 4 bases; nucleotides not matched to a gene: 5. CDR1 and CDR2 (germline): SGHDN, FVKESK. The CDR3 runs 15 residues.

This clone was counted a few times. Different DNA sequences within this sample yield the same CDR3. CDR3 sequence (DNA): TGTGCCAGCAGCTTAAGCTACGAGCAGTACTTC. It translates to CASSLSYEQYF. The chain uses TRBV7-9 and TRBJ2-7; no reliable D call. The germline V gene encodes CDR1 SEHNR and CDR2 FQNEAQ (reference sequence). The length of the CDR3 is 11 residues. V dropped 2 bases and J dropped 3 bases, with 2 bases sitting between them.

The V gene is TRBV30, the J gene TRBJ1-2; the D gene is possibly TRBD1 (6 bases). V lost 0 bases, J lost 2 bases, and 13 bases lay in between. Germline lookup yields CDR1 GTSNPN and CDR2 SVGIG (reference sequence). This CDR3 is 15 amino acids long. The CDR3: CAWSVLDRENYGYTF. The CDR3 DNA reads TGTGCCTGGAGTGTACTGGACAGAGAAAACTATGGCTACACCTTC.

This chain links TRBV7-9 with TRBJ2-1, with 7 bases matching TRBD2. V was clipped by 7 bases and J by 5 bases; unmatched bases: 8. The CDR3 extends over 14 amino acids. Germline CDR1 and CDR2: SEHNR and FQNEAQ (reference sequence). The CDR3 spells CASNFGGRDNEQFF. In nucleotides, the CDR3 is TGTGCCAGCAACTTCGGGGGGAGAGACAATGAGCAGTTCTTC.

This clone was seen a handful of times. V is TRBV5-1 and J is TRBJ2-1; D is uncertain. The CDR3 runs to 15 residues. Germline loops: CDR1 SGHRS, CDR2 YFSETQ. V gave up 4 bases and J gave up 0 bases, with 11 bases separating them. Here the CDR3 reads CASSESVSSYNEQFF. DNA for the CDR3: TGCGCCAGCAGCGAATCAGTGAGCTCCTACAATGAGCAGTTCTTC.

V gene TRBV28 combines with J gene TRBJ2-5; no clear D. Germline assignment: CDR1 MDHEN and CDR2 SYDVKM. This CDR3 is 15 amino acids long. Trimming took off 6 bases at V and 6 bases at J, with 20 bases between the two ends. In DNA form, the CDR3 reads TGTGCCAGCAGCTCGGCCACCAGAGACACCCAGACCCAGTACTTC. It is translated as CASSSATRDTQTQYF. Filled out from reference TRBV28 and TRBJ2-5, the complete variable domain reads DVKVTQSSRYLVKRTGEKVFLECVQDMDHENMFWYRQDPGLGLRLIYFSYDVKMKEKGDIPEGYSVSREKKERFSLILESASTNQTSMYLCASSSATRDTQTQYFGPGTRLLVL.

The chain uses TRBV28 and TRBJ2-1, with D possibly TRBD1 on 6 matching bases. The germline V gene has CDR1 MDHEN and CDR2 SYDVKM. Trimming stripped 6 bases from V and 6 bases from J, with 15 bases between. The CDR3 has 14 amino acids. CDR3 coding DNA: TGTGCCAGCAGGGCGCCGGACAGATTCAATGAGCAGTTCTTC. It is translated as CASRAPDRFNEQFF. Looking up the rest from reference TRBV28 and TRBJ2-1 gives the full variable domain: DVKVTQSSRYLVKRTGEKVFLECVQDMDHENMFWYRQDPGLGLRLIYFSYDVKMKEKGDIPEGYSVSREKKERFSLILESASTNQTSMYLCASRAPDRFNEQFFGPGTRLTVL.

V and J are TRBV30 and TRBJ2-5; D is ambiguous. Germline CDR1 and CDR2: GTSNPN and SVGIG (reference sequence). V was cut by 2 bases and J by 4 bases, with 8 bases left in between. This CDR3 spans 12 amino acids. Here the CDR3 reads CAWSSFRETQYF. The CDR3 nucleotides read TGTGCCTGGAGTTCTTTCAGAGAGACCCAGTACTTC.

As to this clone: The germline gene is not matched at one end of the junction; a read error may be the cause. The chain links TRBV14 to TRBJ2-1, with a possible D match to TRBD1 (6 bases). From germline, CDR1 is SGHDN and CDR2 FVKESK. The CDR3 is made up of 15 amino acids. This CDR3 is CAGSLRGLKGDEQFF. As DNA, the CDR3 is TGTGCCGGCAGCCTAAGGGGGTTAAAGGGCGATGAGCAGTTCTTC.

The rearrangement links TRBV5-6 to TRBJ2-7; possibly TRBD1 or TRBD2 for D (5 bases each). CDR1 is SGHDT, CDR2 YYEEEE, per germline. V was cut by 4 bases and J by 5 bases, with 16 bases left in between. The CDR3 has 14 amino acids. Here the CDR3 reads CASSQTMGVNEQYF. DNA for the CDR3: TGTGCCAGCAGCCAAACGATGGGGGTAAACGAGCAGTACTTC.

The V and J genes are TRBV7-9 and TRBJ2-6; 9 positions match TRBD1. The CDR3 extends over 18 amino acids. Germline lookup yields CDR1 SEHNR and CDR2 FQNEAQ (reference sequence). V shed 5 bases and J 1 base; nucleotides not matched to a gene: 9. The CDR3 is CASSLPGQGTSGANVLTF. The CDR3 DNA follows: TGTGCCAGCAGCCTACCGGGACAGGGAACATCTGGGGCCAACGTCCTGACTTTC.

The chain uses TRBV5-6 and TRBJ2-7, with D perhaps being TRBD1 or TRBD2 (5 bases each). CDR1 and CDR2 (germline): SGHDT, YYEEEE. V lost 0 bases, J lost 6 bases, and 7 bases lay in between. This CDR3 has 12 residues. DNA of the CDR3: TGTGCCAGCAGCTTGGATGGGGGCGAGCAGTACTTC. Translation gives CASSLDGGEQYF. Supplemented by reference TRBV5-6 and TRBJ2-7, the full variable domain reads DAGVTQSPTHLIKTRGQQVTLRCSPKSGHDTVSWYQQALGQGPQFIFQYYEEEERQRGNFPDRFSGHQFPNYSSELNVNALLLGDSALYLCASSLDGGEQYFGPGTRLTVT.

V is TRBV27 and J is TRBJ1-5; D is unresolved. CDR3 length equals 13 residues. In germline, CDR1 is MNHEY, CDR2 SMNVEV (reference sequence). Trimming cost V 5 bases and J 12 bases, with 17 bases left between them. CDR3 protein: CASSPRVTRVQHF. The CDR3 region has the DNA TGTGCCAGCAGTCCCCGTGTGACCCGGGTCCAGCATTTT.

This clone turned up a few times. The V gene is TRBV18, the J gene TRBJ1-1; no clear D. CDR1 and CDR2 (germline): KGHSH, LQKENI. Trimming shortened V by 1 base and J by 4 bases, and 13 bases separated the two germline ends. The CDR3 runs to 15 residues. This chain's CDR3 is CASSPRDLGGTEAFF. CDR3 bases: TGTGCCAGCTCACCACGGGATCTTGGCGGCACTGAAGCTTTCTTT.

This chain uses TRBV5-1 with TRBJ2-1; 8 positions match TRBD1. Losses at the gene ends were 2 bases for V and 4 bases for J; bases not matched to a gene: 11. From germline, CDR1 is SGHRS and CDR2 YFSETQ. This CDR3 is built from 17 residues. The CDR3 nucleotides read TGCGCCAGCAGCTTCTACCGACAGGGGCTACGTTACAATGAGCAGTTCTTC. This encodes CASSFYRQGLRYNEQFF.

Written as DNA, the CDR3 is TGTGCCAGCAGCTTAGGCGGGAGTTCCGTCGAGCAGTACTTC. This codes for CASSLGGSSVEQYF. J is TRBJ2-7 and V is TRBV7-3; 7 bases match TRBD2. This CDR3 region has 14 residues. Germline loops: CDR1 SGHTA, CDR2 FQGTGA. V shed 2 bases and J 6 bases; nucleotides not matched to a gene: 7.